The clone carrying this TCR beta chain appeared a single time. Germline-derived CDR1 and CDR2 are LGHNA and YSLEER. With 1 base clipped from V and 1 base from J, the junction kept 6 bases outside the gene matches. The CDR3 has 16 residues. The data were taken from a study of blood T cell repertoires in COVID-19. Data came from immunoSEQ multiplex PCR; TCRdb stores just in-frame clones and leaves some out. There are some 220,000 clones in the sample; around 85% occur only once, and over 3% lies in the top ten. The sequence was collected from a woman in her forties or fifties in a cohort exposed to, infected with or recovered from COVID-19 (not recorded which). Sequencing was carried out using PBMCs or T cells enriched from blood (not recorded which). V usage is TRBV4-3 and J usage is TRBJ2-7, with 8 bases aligning to TRBD1. The CDR3 DNA reads as TGCGCCAGCAGCCAAGGAGCGACAGGGGAGTCCTACGAGCAGTACTTC. The encoded protein is CASSQGATGESYEQYF.